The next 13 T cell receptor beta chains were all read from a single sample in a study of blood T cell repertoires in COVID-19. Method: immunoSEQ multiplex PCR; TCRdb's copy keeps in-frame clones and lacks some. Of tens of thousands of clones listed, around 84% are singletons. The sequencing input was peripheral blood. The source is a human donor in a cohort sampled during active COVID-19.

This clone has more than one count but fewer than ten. The CDR3: CASSTWGQGDQPQHF. CDR3 in DNA: TGTGCCAGTAGTACTTGGGGACAGGGGGATCAGCCCCAGCATTTT. The chain carries TRBV19 and TRBJ1-5; 11 bases are a match to TRBD1. Trimming cost V 4 bases and J 5 bases; bases outside gene matches: 4. The CDR3 loop spans 15 amino acids. Per germline, CDR1 LNHDA and CDR2 SQIVND (reference sequence).

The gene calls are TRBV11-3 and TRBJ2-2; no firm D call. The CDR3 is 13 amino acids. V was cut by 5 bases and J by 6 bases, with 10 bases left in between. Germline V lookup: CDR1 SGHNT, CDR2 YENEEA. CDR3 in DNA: TGTGCCAGCAGCCTAGGCGTGGCCGGGGAGCTGTTTTTT. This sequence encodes CASSLGVAGELFF.

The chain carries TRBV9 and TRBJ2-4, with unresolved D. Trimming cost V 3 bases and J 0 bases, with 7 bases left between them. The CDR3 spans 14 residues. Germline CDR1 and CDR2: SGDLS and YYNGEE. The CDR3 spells CASSAGLAKNIQYF. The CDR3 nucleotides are TGTGCCAGCAGCGCCGGTCTAGCCAAAAACATTCAGTACTTC.

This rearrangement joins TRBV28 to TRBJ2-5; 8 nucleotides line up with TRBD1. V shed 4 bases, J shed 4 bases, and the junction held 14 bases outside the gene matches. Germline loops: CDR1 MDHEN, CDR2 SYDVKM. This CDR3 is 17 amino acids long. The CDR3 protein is CASSSPGTGGRRETQYF. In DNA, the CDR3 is TGTGCCAGCAGTTCACCCGGGACAGGAGGAAGAAGAGAGACCCAGTACTTC. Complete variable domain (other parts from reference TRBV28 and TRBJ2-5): DVKVTQSSRYLVKRTGEKVFLECVQDMDHENMFWYRQDPGLGLRLIYFSYDVKMKEKGDIPEGYSVSREKKERFSLILESASTNQTSMYLCASSSPGTGGRRETQYFGPGTRLLVL.

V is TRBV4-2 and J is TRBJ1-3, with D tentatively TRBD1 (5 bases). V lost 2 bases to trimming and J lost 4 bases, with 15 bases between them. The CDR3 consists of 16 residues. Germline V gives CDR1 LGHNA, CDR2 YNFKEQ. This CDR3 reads CASSQRPTDSGNTIYF. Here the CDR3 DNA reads TGTGCCAGCAGCCAACGCCCGACAGATTCCGGAAACACCATATATTTT.

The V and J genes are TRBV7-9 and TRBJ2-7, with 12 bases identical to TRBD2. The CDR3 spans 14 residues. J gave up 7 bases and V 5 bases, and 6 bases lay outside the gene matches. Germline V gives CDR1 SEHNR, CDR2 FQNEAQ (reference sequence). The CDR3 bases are TGTGCCAGCAGCGCCCGGACTAGCGGGGAAGAGCAGTACTTC. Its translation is CASSARTSGEEQYF.

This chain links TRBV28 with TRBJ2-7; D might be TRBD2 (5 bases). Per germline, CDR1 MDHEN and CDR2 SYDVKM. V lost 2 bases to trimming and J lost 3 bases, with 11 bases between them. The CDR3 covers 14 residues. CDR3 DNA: TGTGCCAGCAGTTTAGTGGGAGATTTCTACGAGCAGTACTTC. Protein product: CASSLVGDFYEQYF.

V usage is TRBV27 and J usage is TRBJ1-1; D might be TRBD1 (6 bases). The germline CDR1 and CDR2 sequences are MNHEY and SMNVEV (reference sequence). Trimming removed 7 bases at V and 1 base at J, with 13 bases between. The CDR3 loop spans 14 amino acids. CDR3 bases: TGTGCCAGCACTCCGGGACATCAGAACACTGAAGCTTTCTTT. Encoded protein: CASTPGHQNTEAFF.

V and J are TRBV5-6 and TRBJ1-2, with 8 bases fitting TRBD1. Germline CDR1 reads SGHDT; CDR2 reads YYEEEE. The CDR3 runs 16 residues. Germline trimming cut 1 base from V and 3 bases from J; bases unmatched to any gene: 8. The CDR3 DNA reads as TGTGCCAGCAGCTTGAGGACAGGGATTTTTTACTATGGCTACACCTTC. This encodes CASSLRTGIFYYGYTF. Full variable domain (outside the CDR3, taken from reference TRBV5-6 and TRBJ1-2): DAGVTQSPTHLIKTRGQQVTLRCSPKSGHDTVSWYQQALGQGPQFIFQYYEEEERQRGNFPDRFSGHQFPNYSSELNVNALLLGDSALYLCASSLRTGIFYYGYTFGSGTRLTVV.

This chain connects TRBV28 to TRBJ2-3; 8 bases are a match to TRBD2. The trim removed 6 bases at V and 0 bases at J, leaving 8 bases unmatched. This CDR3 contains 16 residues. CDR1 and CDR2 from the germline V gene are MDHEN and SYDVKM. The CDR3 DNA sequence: TGTGCCAGCAGCCAGGTAGCGGGGCTTAGCACAGATACGCAGTATTTT. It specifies CASSQVAGLSTDTQYF.

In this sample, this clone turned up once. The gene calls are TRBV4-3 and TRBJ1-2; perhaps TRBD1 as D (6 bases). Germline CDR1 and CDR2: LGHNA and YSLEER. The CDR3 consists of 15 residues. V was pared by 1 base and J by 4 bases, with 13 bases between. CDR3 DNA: TGCGCCAGCAGCCAAGGGACAGATAGTAGCTATGGCTACACCTTC. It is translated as CASSQGTDSSYGYTF.

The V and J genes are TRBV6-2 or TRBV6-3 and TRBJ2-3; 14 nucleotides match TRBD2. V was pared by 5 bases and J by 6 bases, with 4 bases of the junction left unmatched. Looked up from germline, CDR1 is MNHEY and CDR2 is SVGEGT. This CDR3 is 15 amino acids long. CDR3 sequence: CASSPRLAGGDTQYF. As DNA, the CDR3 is TGTGCCAGCAGTCCCCGACTAGCGGGAGGGGATACGCAGTATTTT.

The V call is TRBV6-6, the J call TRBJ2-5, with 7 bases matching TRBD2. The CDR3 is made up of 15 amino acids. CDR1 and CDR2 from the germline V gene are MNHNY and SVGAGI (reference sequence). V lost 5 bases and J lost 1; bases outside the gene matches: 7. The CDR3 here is CASSPEGGPQETQYF. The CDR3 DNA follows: TGTGCCAGCAGTCCCGAGGGAGGGCCCCAAGAGACCCAGTACTTC.